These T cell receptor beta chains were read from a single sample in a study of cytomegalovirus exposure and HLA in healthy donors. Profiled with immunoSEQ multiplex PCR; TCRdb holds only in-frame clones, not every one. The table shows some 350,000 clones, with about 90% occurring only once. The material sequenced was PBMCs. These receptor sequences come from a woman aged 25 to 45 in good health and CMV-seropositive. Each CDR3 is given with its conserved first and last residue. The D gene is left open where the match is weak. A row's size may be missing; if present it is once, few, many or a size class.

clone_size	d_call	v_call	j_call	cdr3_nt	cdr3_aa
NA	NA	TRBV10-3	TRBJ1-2	TGTGCCATCAAGGTTCCGGGGACTAACTATGGCTACACCTTC	CAIKVPGTNYGYTF
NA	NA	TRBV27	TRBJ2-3	TGTGCCAGCAGTTTGAGGGGCGGGGCCGTTATCACAGATACGCAGTATTTT	CASSLRGGAVITDTQYF
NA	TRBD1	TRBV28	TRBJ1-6	TGTGCCAGCAGTCCCCGGACAGGGATGAGGGCACCCCTCCACTTT	CASSPRTGMRAPLHF
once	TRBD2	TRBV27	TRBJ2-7	TGTGCCAGCAGTTTTGGGGGGGGAAGGTACGAGCAGTACTTC	CASSFGGGRYEQYF
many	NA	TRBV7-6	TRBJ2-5	TGTGCCAGCAGCCAGGCGCAGGGGAGCCAAGAGACCCAGTACTTC	CASSQAQGSQETQYF
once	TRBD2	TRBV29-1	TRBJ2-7	TGCAGCGTGTGGTCTAGCGGGACTTCGGGTGAGCAGTACTTC	CSVWSSGTSGEQYF
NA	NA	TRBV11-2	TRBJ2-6	TGTGCCAGCAGCTTAGTTTCGGGGGCCAACGTCCTGACTTTC	CASSLVSGANVLTF
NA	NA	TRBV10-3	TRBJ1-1	TGTGCCATCAGTGTCCGGGACACGAACACTGAAGCTTTCTTT	CAISVRDTNTEAFF
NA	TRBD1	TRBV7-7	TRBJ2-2	TGTGCCAGCACCCCGGGACAGGGGGCCGGGGAGCTGTTTTTT	CASTPGQGAGELFF
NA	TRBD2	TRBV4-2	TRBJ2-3	TGTGCCAGCAGCCCCCTAGCGGGAGAAGTTACGCAGTATTTT	CASSPLAGEVTQYF
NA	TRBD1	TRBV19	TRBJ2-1	TGTGCCAGTAGAACGACAGGGACGACCTACAATGAGCAGTTCTTC	CASRTTGTTYNEQFF
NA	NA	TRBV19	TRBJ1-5	TGTGCCAGTACCATCGCGGACAGCGGTCAGCCCCAGCATTTT	CASTIADSGQPQHF
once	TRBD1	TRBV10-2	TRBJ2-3	TGCGCCAGCCGACAGGGGCCAGATACGCAGTATTTT	CASRQGPDTQYF
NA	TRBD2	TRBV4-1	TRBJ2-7	TGCGCCAGCAGCCAAGAACACAGAGCGGGAATACTTCCCCCGGTTTGGGAGCAGTACTTC	CASSQEHRAGILPPVWEQYF
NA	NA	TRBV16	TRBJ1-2	TGTGCCAGCAGCCAATATCAGGGAGGAGTAGGCTATGGCTACACCTTC	CASSQYQGGVGYGYTF
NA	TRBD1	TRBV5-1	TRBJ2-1	TGCGCCAGCACAGACAGGGGCTCCTACAATGAGCAGTTCTTC	CASTDRGSYNEQFF
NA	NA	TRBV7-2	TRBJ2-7	TGTGCCAGCAGCTTAGTTCGGTTCCCCCTATTAAAGCAGTACTTC	CASSLVRFPLLKQYF
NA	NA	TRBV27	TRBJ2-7	TGTGCCAGCAGTTTATCGGGGGGGCCCTCCTACGAGCAGTACTTC	CASSLSGGPSYEQYF
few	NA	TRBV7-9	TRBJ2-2	TGTGCCAGCAGCGCGGACACGATTACCGGGGAGCTGTTTTTT	CASSADTITGELFF
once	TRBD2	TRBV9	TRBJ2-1	TGTGCCAGCAGCTCAAGCGGGAGAGTTTGGCTGGGATCCTACAATGAGCAGTTCTTC	CASSSSGRVWLGSYNEQFF
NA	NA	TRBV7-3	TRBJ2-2	TGTGCCAGCAGCTTAGACATCGCCGGGGAGCTGTTTTTT	CASSLDIAGELFF
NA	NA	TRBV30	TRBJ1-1	TGTGCCTGGTCAAAGGACACTGAAGCTTTCTTT	CAWSKDTEAFF
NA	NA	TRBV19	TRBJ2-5	TGTGCCAGCAGCGGGTGGCGCGGATCGGCGGGAGAGACCCAGTACTTC	CASSGWRGSAGETQYF
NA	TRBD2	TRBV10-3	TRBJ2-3	TGTGCCATCAGTGGGCCTAGCGGGAGTCCCGCAGATACGCAGTATTTT	CAISGPSGSPADTQYF
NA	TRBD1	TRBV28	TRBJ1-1	TGTGCCAGCAGTTCGGTACACACAGGGGGCGCAAACACTGAAGCTTTCTTT	CASSSVHTGGANTEAFF
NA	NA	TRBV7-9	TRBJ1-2	TGTGCCAGCAGCGCTGGGACACTGGTTCCTAACTATGGCTACACCTTC	CASSAGTLVPNYGYTF
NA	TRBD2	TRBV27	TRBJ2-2	TGTGCCAGCAGTTTACAGACTAGCGCAAACACCGGGGAGCTGTTTTTT	CASSLQTSANTGELFF
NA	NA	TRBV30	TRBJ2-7	TGTGCCTGGGCCCTACTAGGCCCTCCTGATGACGAGCAGTACTTC	CAWALLGPPDDEQYF
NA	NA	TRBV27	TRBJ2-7	TGTGCCAGCAGTTTACTCCGGGACCTAGAGCAGTACTTC	CASSLLRDLEQYF
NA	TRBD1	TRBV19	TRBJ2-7	TGTGCCAGTAGTATGGGACAGATAAACGAGCAGTACTTC	CASSMGQINEQYF
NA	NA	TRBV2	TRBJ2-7	TGTGCCAGCTTGAGTACGGAGCTGTCCTACGAGCAGTACTTC	CASLSTELSYEQYF
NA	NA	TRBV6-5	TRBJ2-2	TGTGCCAGCAGCCAGGACTTCATGTGGACCGGGGAGCTGTTTTTT	CASSQDFMWTGELFF
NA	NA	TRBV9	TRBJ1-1	TGTGCCAGCAGCGTAGTTGTCTCGCAGGGGAACACTGAAGCTTTCTTT	CASSVVVSQGNTEAFF
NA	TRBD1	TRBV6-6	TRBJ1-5	TGTGCCAGCAGTCCGGGGACAGGGGGCAATCAGCCCCAGCATTTT	CASSPGTGGNQPQHF
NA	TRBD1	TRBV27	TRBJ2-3	TGTGCCAGCAGACACGGACAGGGGCCAGATACGCAGTATTTT	CASRHGQGPDTQYF
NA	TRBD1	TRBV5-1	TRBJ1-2	TGCGCCAGCAGACCCGGGACAGGGTCAAACTATGGCTACACCTTC	CASRPGTGSNYGYTF
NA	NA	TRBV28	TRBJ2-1	TGTGCCAGCCGTTCTAGCATTACTTACAATGAGCAGTTCTTC	CASRSSITYNEQFF
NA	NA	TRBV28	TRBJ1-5	TGTGCCAGCAGCCCAGGGGCCAGTGGGAATCAGCCCCAGCATTTT	CASSPGASGNQPQHF
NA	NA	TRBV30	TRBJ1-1	TGTGCCTGGAGTGCGCAATACACTGAAGCTTTCTTT	CAWSAQYTEAFF
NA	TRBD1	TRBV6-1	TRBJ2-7	TGTGCCAGCAGTGACAGCCAGACAGGGGAAGGTTACGAGCAGTACTTC	CASSDSQTGEGYEQYF
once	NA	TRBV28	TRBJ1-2	TGTGCCAGCACTCTCTCGACTGACTGGGGCTACACCTTC	CASTLSTDWGYTF
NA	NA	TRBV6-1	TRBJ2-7	TGTGCCAGCAGTGAAGCGAGGAGGGGCGAGCAGTACTTC	CASSEARRGEQYF
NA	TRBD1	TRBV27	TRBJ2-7	TGTGCCAGCAGAACAGGGGGCGTCTCCTACGAGCAGTACTTC	CASRTGGVSYEQYF
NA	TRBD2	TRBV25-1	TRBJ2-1	TGTGCCAGCAGAACCAGGACCGAGGGACTACCCACTGGCAATGAGCAGTTCTTC	CASRTRTEGLPTGNEQFF
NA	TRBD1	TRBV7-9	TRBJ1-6	TGTGCCAGCAGCTATCCGGGACAGGGAGATTTGAATTCACCCCTCCACTTT	CASSYPGQGDLNSPLHF
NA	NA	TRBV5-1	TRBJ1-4	TGCGCCAGCAGTGAAGGGGAATCTCCTGTGGGGGAAAAACTGTTTTTT	CASSEGESPVGEKLFF
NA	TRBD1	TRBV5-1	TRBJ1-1	TGCGCCAGCAGCTCAAGGACAGGGGAAGGGTATCTCGAAGCTTTCTTT	CASSSRTGEGYLEAFF
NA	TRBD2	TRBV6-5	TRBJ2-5	TGTGCCAGCAGCCCGGGGGGGGAGACCCAGTACTTC	CASSPGGETQYF
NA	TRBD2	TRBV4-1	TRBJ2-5	TGCGCCAGCAGCCCGCCGGGACTAGCGGGTTCAGAGACCCAGTACTTC	CASSPPGLAGSETQYF
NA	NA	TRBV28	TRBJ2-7	TGTGCCAGCAGTCCTCTGACAGTCTACGAGCAGTACTTC	CASSPLTVYEQYF
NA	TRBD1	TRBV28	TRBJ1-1	TGTGCCAGCAGTCACCGGGACAGGGGACGGGCTGAAGCTTTCTTT	CASSHRDRGRAEAFF
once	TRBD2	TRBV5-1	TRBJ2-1	TGCGCCAGCAGCTTGGCTAGCGGGACCTACAATGAGCAGTTCTTC	CASSLASGTYNEQFF
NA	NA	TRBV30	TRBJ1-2	TGTGCCTGGAGAGCAGAGACCTATGGCTACACCTTC	CAWRAETYGYTF
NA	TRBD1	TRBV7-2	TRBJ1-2	TGTGCCAGCAGCGCCTTGGGACAGGGGGCCCTCTATGGCTACACCTTC	CASSALGQGALYGYTF
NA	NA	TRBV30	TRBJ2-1	TGTGCCTCCACGAAACCTACGCTTGAGCAGTTCTTC	CASTKPTLEQFF
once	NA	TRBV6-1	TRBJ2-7	TGTGCCAGCAGTGCTCAGGGCTACGAGCAGTACTTC	CASSAQGYEQYF